A selection of T cell receptor beta chains follows, all from one sample in a study of blood T cell repertoires in COVID-19. Produced via immunoSEQ multiplex PCR; TCRdb's table is partial and in-frame only. Of about 220,000 clones listed, 80% to 85% are singletons. Sequenced sample: peripheral blood. The receptors stem from a human donor in a cohort sampled during active COVID-19. CDR3s include the opening cysteine and the closing phenylalanine or tryptophan. A D gene is named only where the DNA matches it firmly. Not all rows give a size; the values are once, few, many and, for expanded clones, a class.

j_call clone_size v_call d_call cdr3_length cdr3_nt cdr3_aa
TRBJ1-1 once TRBV2 TRBD1 13 TGTGCCAGGTGGACAGGGGTCGGCACTGAAGCTTTCTTT CARWTGVGTEAFF
TRBJ1-2 many TRBV27 TRBD1 13 TGTGCCAGCAGTTTAATGACAGGGTATGGCTACACCTTC CASSLMTGYGYTF
TRBJ2-6 . TRBV10-2 . 14 TGCGCCAGCAGTCCAAACTGGGGGGCCAACGTCCTGACTTTC CASSPNWGANVLTF
TRBJ2-5 . TRBV5-1 TRBD2 15 TGCGCCAGCAGCTTGGCCGGGGGGGCGCGGGAGACCCAGTACTTC CASSLAGGARETQYF
TRBJ2-1 few TRBV7-9 TRBD2 16 TGTGCCAGCAGCTACGGACTAGCGGGACGCCGTGGTGAGCAGTTCTTC CASSYGLAGRRGEQFF
TRBJ1-4 . TRBV15 . 15 TGTGCCACCAGCAGAGATCAGGGGACTAATGAAAAACTGTTTTTT CATSRDQGTNEKLFF
TRBJ2-3 . TRBV23-1 TRBD2 16 TGCGCCAGCAGGCGACTAGCGGGAGGCCTCACAGATACGCAGTATTTT CASRRLAGGLTDTQYF
TRBJ2-5 . TRBV15 . 15 TGTGCCACCAGCAGAGTTAAGGGCAGGGAAGAGACCCAGTACTTC CATSRVKGREETQYF
TRBJ1-1 . TRBV7-2 TRBD1 13 TGTGCCAGCAGCTTAAGGGGGCGTACTGAAGCTTTCTTT CASSLRGRTEAFF
TRBJ2-3 . TRBV6-2/TRBV6-3 . 14 TGTGCCAGCAGTTCTCCAGGGAGCACAGATACGCAGTATTTT CASSSPGSTDTQYF
TRBJ1-1 once TRBV6-2/TRBV6-3 . 13 TGTGCCAGCAGTTACCCTCCAGGGTTCGGCGCTTTCTTT CASSYPPGFGAFF
TRBJ2-5 once TRBV7-3 . 16 TGTGCCAGCAGCTTAAGAGGCATGGCAGACCAAGAGACCCAGTACTTC CASSLRGMADQETQYF
TRBJ2-7 . TRBV19 . 13 TGTGCCAGTATGGGGCGAGGTGGCTACGAGCAGTACTTC CASMGRGGYEQYF
TRBJ2-3 . TRBV6-2/TRBV6-3 TRBD2 15 TGTGCCAGCAGTCTTTCTAGCGGGAGCACAGATACGCAGTATTTT CASSLSSGSTDTQYF
TRBJ1-6 . TRBV5-6 TRBD1 17 TGTGCCAGCAGCCCGGACAGGGGAGCGGCCTATAATTCACCCCTCCACTTT CASSPDRGAAYNSPLHF
TRBJ2-7 . TRBV7-2 TRBD2 16 TGTGCCAGCAGCCCTCGGCCGTGGGGACTAGGCCACGAGCAGTACTTC CASSPRPWGLGHEQYF
TRBJ2-7 . TRBV12-3/TRBV12-4 . 13 TGTGCCAGCAGTCCAAGTCTACCCACCGAGCAGTACTTC CASSPSLPTEQYF
TRBJ2-6 . TRBV2 TRBD1 20 TGTGCCAGCAGTGAATTTGGGCGCAGGGGGCAGGTCTTCGGGGCCAACGTCCTGACTTTC CASSEFGRRGQVFGANVLTF
TRBJ2-1 . TRBV9 . 15 TGTGCCAGCAGCGTAGAGGATAGCTTAAACAATGAGCAGTTCTTC CASSVEDSLNNEQFF
TRBJ1-2 . TRBV4-1 . 16 TGCGCCAGCAGCCAGTTGCGTCGCGGGGACCCCAATGGCTACACCTTC CASSQLRRGDPNGYTF
TRBJ2-7 few TRBV6-2/TRBV6-3 . 13 TGTGCCAGCAGTTACACGGGGACCTACGAGCAGTACTTC CASSYTGTYEQYF
TRBJ1-5 . TRBV2 . 15 TGTGCCAGCAGTGAATTGGCTTATAGCAATCAGCCCCAGCATTTT CASSELAYSNQPQHF
TRBJ1-2 . TRBV11-2 . 15 TGTGCCAGCAGCTTATTTCAGGGTGAATTATTTGGCTACACCTTC CASSLFQGELFGYTF
TRBJ2-1 . TRBV4-1 TRBD2 18 TGCGCCAGCAGCCAGGGAGGACTAGCGGGAGGATACTACAATGAGCAGTTCTTC CASSQGGLAGGYYNEQFF
TRBJ2-7 . TRBV29-1 . 13 TGCAGCGTTGGTGGCAGGCTGGCCTACGAGCAGTACTTC CSVGGRLAYEQYF
TRBJ2-5 . TRBV30 TRBD2 14 TGTGCCTGGAGCCGGACTAGCTGGGCGGAGACCCAGTACTTC CAWSRTSWAETQYF
TRBJ2-7 . TRBV28 . 14 TGTGCCAGCAGGGGGACAAATAAACCTTACGAGCAGTACTTC CASRGTNKPYEQYF
TRBJ1-2 . TRBV7-2 TRBD1 15 TGTGCCAGCAGCATGATTAATCGACAGGGAAGTGGCTACACCTTC CASSMINRQGSGYTF
TRBJ2-7 once TRBV6-2/TRBV6-3 . 13 TGTGCCAGCAGTTATGTTCTAGCCTACGAGCAGTACTTC CASSYVLAYEQYF
TRBJ2-5 . TRBV7-3 . 15 TGTGCCAGCAGCAGAGCCGGTGGCGGCCAAGAGACCCAGTACTTC CASSRAGGGQETQYF
TRBJ2-3 . TRBV19 . 17 TGTGCCAGTAGTATCCACCTGGACAGCCCGCGGGCAGATACGCAGTATTTT CASSIHLDSPRADTQYF
TRBJ2-2 . TRBV3-1/TRBV3-2 TRBD2 18 TGTGCCAGCAGCCAAGACTTAAGCTCGGGAGGGCCGTCCGGGGAGCTGTTTTTT CASSQDLSSGGPSGELFF
TRBJ2-2 . TRBV6-5 . 13 TGTGCCAGCAGCCTCGTAATTTCCGGGGAGCTGTTTTTT CASSLVISGELFF
TRBJ2-7 . TRBV2 TRBD1 15 TGTGCCAGCAGACCAATCGGACAGGGGAGCTACGAGCAGTACTTC CASRPIGQGSYEQYF
TRBJ2-7 . TRBV7-9 TRBD2 16 TGTGCCAGCAGCTTGTGGGTAGCGGGAGACCCCTACGAGCAGTACTTC CASSLWVAGDPYEQYF
TRBJ1-2 . TRBV3-1/TRBV3-2 TRBD1 14 TGTGCCAGCAGCCAAGGCCGGACAGGGAAGGGCTACACCTTC CASSQGRTGKGYTF
TRBJ2-7 . TRBV4-2 . 14 TGTGCCAGCAGCCAATATGACAGGTCCTACGAGCAGTACTTC CASSQYDRSYEQYF
TRBJ2-6 . TRBV7-3 . 15 TGTGCCAGCAGCTTAGAAGGAGTCGGGGCCAACGTCCTGACTTTC CASSLEGVGANVLTF
TRBJ1-2 . TRBV11-2 . 14 TGTGCCAGCAGCTTTGGGGGCGCCCGCTATGGCTACACCTTC CASSFGGARYGYTF
TRBJ2-1 . TRBV4-2 . 16 TGTGCCAGCAGCCAAAGCACTAGTGGCTCCTACAATGAGCAGTTCTTC CASSQSTSGSYNEQFF
TRBJ1-5 . TRBV28 TRBD1 14 TGTGCCAGCAGGGCAACAGGGGGCAGTCAGCCCCAGCATTTT CASRATGGSQPQHF
TRBJ2-7 . TRBV19 TRBD2 14 TGTGCCAGCTCTATAAGGGCGGGAGTCTACGAGCAGTACTTC CASSIRAGVYEQYF
TRBJ2-1 . TRBV7-9 TRBD2 14 TGTGCCAGCAGCTCGGCGGGAGGGCCTAATGAGCAGTTCTTC CASSSAGGPNEQFF
TRBJ2-7 . TRBV28 . 12 TGTGCCAGCAGCCCGACAGATTACGAGCAGTACTTC CASSPTDYEQYF
TRBJ1-5 . TRBV28 . 15 TGTGCCAGCAGTTGGACAGCTCGAAGCAATCAGCCCCAGCATTTT CASSWTARSNQPQHF
TRBJ1-2 . TRBV6-4 TRBD1 15 TGTGCCAGCAGTGACGGGACAGGGCGCGTCTATGGCTACACCTTC CASSDGTGRVYGYTF
TRBJ1-2 . TRBV5-4 . 14 TGTGCCAGCAGCTTGAGCCGTGCTAACTATGGCTACACCTTC CASSLSRANYGYTF
TRBJ2-1 . TRBV9 TRBD2 18 TGTGCCAGCAGCGGGACCGGACTAGCGGGAGTGGTCTACAATGAGCAGTTCTTC CASSGTGLAGVVYNEQFF
TRBJ2-7 . TRBV27 TRBD2 14 TGTGCCAGCAGAACTAGCGGGAGTGCGTGGGAGCAGTACTTC CASRTSGSAWEQYF
TRBJ2-5 . TRBV30 TRBD2 15 TGTGCCTGGAGTGACTCGCGGGAGGAGGAAGAGACCCAGTACTTC CAWSDSREEEETQYF
TRBJ2-6 . TRBV5-8 . 18 TGTGCCAGCATCCAAGGGTTTGCGGGGACCTCTGGGGCCAACGTCCTGACTTTC CASIQGFAGTSGANVLTF
TRBJ2-1 . TRBV25-1 TRBD2 16 TGTGCCAGCAGTGCCCCACGACTAGCGGGAAACGATGAGCAGTTCTTC CASSAPRLAGNDEQFF
TRBJ2-3 . TRBV6-8 . 16 TGTGCCAGCCCTATCGCATGTACCCTGTTCACAGATACGCAGTATTTT CASPIACTLFTDTQYF
TRBJ2-3 . TRBV5-1 . 15 TGCGCCAGCAGCTTGGTAGCGATACACACAGATACGCAGTATTTT CASSLVAIHTDTQYF
TRBJ2-6 . TRBV4-3 . 14 TGCGCCAGCAGCCCCGGCTCTGGGGCCAACGTCCTGACTTTC CASSPGSGANVLTF
TRBJ2-7 . TRBV11-2 . 14 TGTGCCAGCAGCCTCCGCGGGTCCCCCTACGAGCAGTACTTC CASSLRGSPYEQYF
TRBJ1-6 . TRBV30 . 17 TGTGCCTGGATGCGCCGCCGCGGGGACCTCTATAATTCACCCCTCCACTTT CAWMRRRGDLYNSPLHF